This TCR beta chain was sequenced in a study of radiotherapy plus CTLA-4 blockade in lung cancer. Study summary: Across the patients, objective responses occurred in about 19%, and disease control in just over 30%. Study-level points and caveats: The study found tumor-derived TCR clones expanded in blood after radiotherapy plus ipilimumab. The authors reported that early blood T cell clone dynamics, with interferon-beta, best predicted response.

The CDR3 sequence is 15 residues long. With V trimmed by 6 bases and J by 3 bases, 10 bases remained unmatched. Germline V gene lookup returns CDR1 SNHLY and CDR2 FYNNEI. As concerns this clone: Its matching antigen is unknown.

Ipilimumab-mediated CTLA-4 blockade plus focal radiation was given to patients having chemo-refractory metastatic non-small-cell lung cancer. Assay used: immunoSEQ multiplex PCR; TCRdb lists only in-frame clones, some missing. The sample lists over 95,000 clones, around 79% occurring once. The TCR sequence derives from a human donor with non-small cell lung cancer who had a partial response to radiotherapy plus ipilimumab. Some clones in this sample may be carry-over from other donors' samples. The material sequenced was peripheral blood, taken from a patient treated with radiotherapy plus ipilimumab. The rearrangement uses TRBV2 and TRBJ1-1, with TRBD1 identical over 7 bases. CDR3 coding DNA: TGTGCCAGCAGAACAGGGGCAGGGTGGGACACTGAAGCTTTCTTT. It yields the protein CASRTGAGWDTEAFF. Supplemented by reference TRBV2 and TRBJ1-1, the full variable domain reads EPEVTQTPSHQVTQMGQEVILRCVPISNHLYFYWYRQILGQKVEFLVSFYNNEISEKSEIFDDQFSVERPDGSNFTLKIRSTKLEDSAMYFCASRTGAGWDTEAFFGQGTRLTVV.